This TCR beta chain originates from a study of molecular identifiers for immune sequencing clone quantification. Study information: Replicate RNA came from about 19,000 or 110,000 naive CD8 cells and was split five ways, and four parts were sequenced.

Looked up from germline, CDR1 is SGDLS and CDR2 is YYNGEE. V was clipped by 0 bases and J by 1 base, with 14 bases between them. The length of the CDR3 is 17 residues. TCRdb recomputed calls from the PCR reads with MiXCR, one row per CDR3 protein. The sample has 550,000 to 750,000 distinct CDR3 sequences; less than 20% are singletons. Isolation of naive CD8 T cells was achieved by sorting on a CD8+CD4-CCR7+CD45RA+ phenotype. Study-wide findings and caveats: A shared barcode on identical TCR molecules could lead to underestimated sizes for highly expanded clones. Clones above 20 RNA copies held over 97% of effector molecules, under 1% in naive cells.

This clonotype was seen more than once but under ten times. Its antigen is unidentified. Sequencing used naive CD8+ T cells from blood, with Jurkat cell RNA spiked in. Subset reported: FACS-sorted CD8+CD4-CCR7+CD45RA+ naive T cells. The rearrangement uses TRBV9 and TRBJ1-5; D perhaps matches TRBD1 (6 bases). This TCR was recovered from a human donor in good health. Some libraries in this study had Jurkat cell RNA spiked in. The CDR3 DNA follows: TGTGCCAGCAGCGTAGAGGGGGGGGTATGGAGCAATCAGCCCCAGCATTTT. Translated: CASSVEGGVWSNQPQHF.